This entry lists 25 T cell receptor beta chains sequenced from one sample in a study of a mutant IDH1 vaccine in newly diagnosed glioma. Time point here: week 11, during vaccination. A 20-mer mutant IDH1 peptide at 300 ug was injected subcutaneously with topical imiquimod. These TCRs' antigens remain unknown. Generated by immunoSEQ multiplex PCR, the TCRdb table keeps only in-frame clones and is missing some. Altogether about 36,000 clones are present, 75% to 90% being singletons, with the ten largest covering less than 15%. The sample was peripheral blood mononuclear cells (PBMCs), taken from a glioma patient whose treatment included an IDH1 peptide vaccine. Receptors were obtained from a woman in her 30s with glioma. Some clones in this sample may be carry-over from other donors' samples.

This rearrangement joins TRBV19 to TRBJ1-1, with 7 positions matching TRBD1. Germline values: CDR1 LNHDA, CDR2 SQIVND (reference sequence). V gave up 7 bases and J gave up 5 bases; unmatched junction bases: 10. The CDR3 spans 14 residues. DNA of the CDR3: TGTGCCAGTATTCCAGGGGGGTTGCGAACTGAAGCTTTCTTT. Protein: CASIPGGLRTEAFF.

This chain links TRBV27 with TRBJ1-2; a possible D gene is TRBD1 (5 bases). The CDR3 has 14 residues. From germline, CDR1 is MNHEY and CDR2 SMNVEV (reference sequence). Trimming removed 0 bases from V and 8 bases from J, with 13 bases in between. This chain's CDR3 is CASSLSRGEIGYTF. CDR3 bases: TGTGCCAGCAGTTTATCGAGGGGTGAAATAGGCTACACCTTC.

The genes are TRBV14 and TRBJ2-1; D uncertain. Per germline, CDR1 SGHDN and CDR2 FVKESK. This CDR3 region has 13 residues. The V gene lost 4 bases and the J gene lost 9 bases, with 13 bases spanning the gap. CDR3 sequence reads: CASSPPSRAEQFF. Here the CDR3 DNA reads TGTGCCAGCAGCCCCCCTAGTAGGGCTGAGCAGTTCTTC.

The chain employs TRBV11-3 and TRBJ2-2, with D uncertain. The length of the CDR3 is 14 residues. V lost 0 bases and J 3 bases, leaving 5 bases between the germline ends. CDR1 SGHNT and CDR2 YENEEA come from the germline V gene. CDR3 region: CASSLEGYTGELFF. The CDR3 DNA reads TGTGCCAGCAGCTTAGAGGGTTACACCGGGGAGCTGTTTTTT.

The rearrangement joins TRBV4-1 to TRBJ2-3, with TRBD2 matching 8 bases. Trimming removed 0 bases from V and 6 bases from J; junction bases left unmatched: 14. This CDR3 comprises 18 residues. Germline values: CDR1 MGHRA, CDR2 YSYEKL. Written as DNA, the CDR3 is TGCGCCAGCAGCCAAGATCCATTCTCTGGCGGGAGGAGGGATACGCAGTATTTT. Protein product: CASSQDPFSGGRRDTQYF.

V usage is TRBV19 and J usage is TRBJ2-3; maybe TRBD2 (5 bases). Per germline, CDR1 LNHDA and CDR2 SQIVND (reference sequence). The CDR3 totals 14 residues. V was pared by 1 base and J by 6 bases, with 11 bases between. The CDR3, as DNA: TGTGCCAGTAGTATAGGGGGAGCAGGCGATACGCAGTATTTT. As protein: CASSIGGAGDTQYF.

This clone turned up a few times. This CDR3 is CASSLRGFQETQYF. In DNA, the CDR3 is TGCGCCAGCAGCTTGCGAGGGTTCCAAGAGACCCAGTACTTC. This chain connects TRBV5-1 to TRBJ2-5; TRBD2 is a possible D gene (5 bases). The germline V gene has CDR1 SGHRS and CDR2 YFSETQ. Trimming shortened V by 1 base and J by 1 base, and 8 bases separated the two germline ends. The CDR3 consists of 14 residues.

The chain employs TRBV9 and TRBJ1-4, with 7 bases lining up with TRBD1. Germline V gene sequence: CDR1 SGDLS, CDR2 YYNGEE. The V and J ends lost 3 bases and 4 bases, in that order; junction bases with no gene match: 6. There are 15 residues in the CDR3. CDR3 amino acids: CASSANRGINEKLFF. In DNA form, the CDR3 reads TGTGCCAGCAGCGCGAACAGGGGAATTAATGAAAAACTGTTTTTT.

The chain combines TRBV21-1 with TRBJ1-1. TRBV21-1 is listed as a pseudogene. The CDR3 has 16 amino acids. CDR3 in amino acids: CASSQTREDLNTEAFF. The CDR3 bases are TGTGCCAGCAGCCAAACACGCGAAGACCTGAACACTGAAGCTTTCTTT.

The V and J genes are TRBV6-5 and TRBJ2-1, with 15 bases lining up with TRBD2. The CDR3 sequence is 15 residues long. V gave up 0 bases and J gave up 13 bases; unmatched junction bases: 4. Per the germline V gene, CDR1 is MNHEY and CDR2 is SVGAGI. The CDR3 bases are TGTGCCAGCAGTTACTCCTGGACTAGCGGGAGGGGACAGTTCTTC. Translation: CASSYSWTSGRGQFF.

The rearrangement uses TRBV27 and TRBJ2-3; D is unresolved. Looked up from germline, CDR1 is MNHEY and CDR2 is SMNVEV (reference sequence). The CDR3 is 15 amino acids. V dropped 5 bases and J dropped 2 bases, with 14 bases sitting between them. CDR3 protein: CASSPWVESTDTQYF. Here the CDR3 DNA reads TGTGCCAGCAGTCCGTGGGTGGAGTCCACAGATACGCAGTATTTT.

The V gene is TRBV6-1, the J gene TRBJ1-4; TRBD1 might be the D (5 bases). The V end lost 2 bases, the J end lost 5 bases, and 12 bases lay between the germline ends. The germline gives CDR1 MNHNS, CDR2 SASEGT. The CDR3 has 15 amino acids. The CDR3 region is CASSEFRAENEKLFF. The CDR3 coding sequence is TGTGCCAGCAGTGAATTCAGGGCAGAGAATGAAAAACTGTTTTTT.

This chain uses TRBV7-9 with TRBJ1-1; D unclear. The V and J ends lost 8 bases and 4 bases respectively, with 8 bases between them. The germline CDR1 and CDR2 sequences are SEHNR and FQNEAQ (reference sequence). The CDR3 covers 11 residues. CDR3 loop: CASGKGTEAFF. Written as DNA, the CDR3 is TGTGCCAGCGGCAAGGGCACTGAAGCTTTCTTT.

The CDR3 DNA reads as TGTGCCAGCAGTTCCAGGGGCCCCGCGCGGCAGTACTTC. Translation gives CASSSRGPARQYF. The rearrangement links TRBV27 to TRBJ2-7; D is possibly TRBD1 (6 bases). The CDR3 is made up of 13 amino acids. V was pared by 4 bases and J by 9 bases, with 16 bases between. Germline V lookup: CDR1 MNHEY, CDR2 SMNVEV (reference sequence).

The chain recombines TRBV6-1 with TRBJ2-7, with unresolved D. There are 12 residues in the CDR3. Per germline, CDR1 MNHNS and CDR2 SASEGT. V lost 4 bases and J 2 bases, leaving 6 bases between the germline ends. CDR3 sequence (DNA): TGTGCCAGCAGTGGATTAACCTACGAGCAGTACTTC. It is translated as CASSGLTYEQYF.

V usage is TRBV7-4 and J usage is TRBJ2-2; D may match TRBD1 or TRBD2 (5 bases each). From germline, CDR1 is SGHVT and CDR2 SQSDAQ. V was clipped by 5 bases and J by 4 bases, with 23 bases between them. This CDR3 has 18 residues. Here the CDR3 reads CASSHHLDGRGGTGELFF. The CDR3 nucleotides read TGTGCCAGCAGCCATCATCTGGACGGCCGTGGGGGCACCGGGGAGCTGTTTTTT. The full variable domain, completed using reference TRBV7-4 and TRBJ2-2, is GAGVSQSPRYKVAKRGRDVALRCDSISGHVTLYWYRQTLGQGSEVLTYSQSDAQRDKSGRPSGRFSAERPERSVSTLKIQRTEQGDSAVYLCASSHHLDGRGGTGELFFGEGSRLTVL.

The chain has TRBV4-1 and TRBJ2-7; 11 bases map to TRBD2. Per germline, CDR1 MGHRA and CDR2 YSYEKL. CDR3 length equals 16 residues. V lost 7 bases, J lost 7 bases, and 15 bases stayed unmatched. Written as DNA, the CDR3 is TGCGCCAGCAACCGCGAGGGGCTAGCGGGAGGAGGGGAGCAGTACTTC. Translated, it gives CASNREGLAGGGEQYF.

This clone was counted a single time. V is TRBV11-2 and J is TRBJ2-2; D might be TRBD1 or TRBD2, each matching 7 bases. Germline V gives CDR1 SGHAT, CDR2 FQNNGV. The V and J ends lost 5 bases and 9 bases respectively, with 22 bases between them. There are 16 residues in the CDR3. The CDR3 sequence is CASSKGALGGTRELFF. The CDR3 nucleotides are TGTGCCAGCAGCAAGGGGGCACTCGGGGGGACCCGGGAGCTGTTTTTT. The entire variable domain, with the rest obtained from reference TRBV11-2 and TRBJ2-2, is as follows: EAGVAQSPRYKIIEKRQSVAFWCNPISGHATLYWYQQILGQGPKLLIQFQNNGVVDDSQLPKDRFSAERLKGVDSTLKIQPAKLEDSAVYLCASSKGALGGTRELFFGEGSRLTVL.

The V call is TRBV5-6, the J call TRBJ1-2, with D tentatively TRBD1 (5 bases). Trimming shortened V by 0 bases and J by 8 bases, and 11 bases separated the two germline ends. The germline V gene has CDR1 SGHDT and CDR2 YYEEEE. This CDR3 is 13 amino acids long. The CDR3 sequence is CASSLGGTGGYTF. CDR3 sequence (DNA): TGTGCCAGCAGCTTGGGGGGGACGGGGGGCTACACCTTC.

In its sample, this clone was seen a few times. This chain uses TRBV6-1 with TRBJ1-1, with D tentatively TRBD1 (6 bases). V gave up 1 base and J gave up 0 bases, with 9 bases separating them. The CDR3 sequence is 15 residues long. Germline CDR1 and CDR2: MNHNS and SASEGT. As DNA, the CDR3 is TGTGCCAGCAGTGAAGGACAGGTTATGAACACTGAAGCTTTCTTT. It encodes CASSEGQVMNTEAFF.

The chain is built from TRBV28 and TRBJ1-5, with D possibly matching TRBD1 (5 bases). The CDR3 is 15 amino acids. CDR1 and CDR2 from the germline V gene are MDHEN and SYDVKM. Trimming removed 5 bases at V and 2 bases at J, with 13 bases between. CDR3 in amino acids: CASSGGSGGNQPQHF. DNA of the CDR3: TGTGCCAGCAGTGGGGGAAGCGGGGGCAATCAGCCCCAGCATTTT.

The chain carries TRBV7-6 and TRBJ2-3, with TRBD2 matching 14 bases. Germline CDR1 is SGHVS and CDR2 is FNYEAQ. The CDR3 length is 21 residues. Trimming took 4 bases from V and 0 from J; bases not matched to a gene: 15. CDR3 sequence (DNA): TGTGCCAGCAGCTCGGGACTAGCGGGAGAGGTGGAAAGTGATAGCACAGATACGCAGTATTTT. This translates into CASSSGLAGEVESDSTDTQYF.

Here the CDR3 DNA reads TGTGCCAGCAGCTCGGGGGGCCTGGGACAGGGCTCCTACGAGCAGTACTTC. It codes for CASSSGGLGQGSYEQYF. V gene TRBV7-9 combines with J gene TRBJ2-7, with 9 nucleotides matching TRBD1. Trimming cost V 4 bases and J 0 bases; bases outside gene matches: 10. This CDR3 is 17 amino acids long. CDR1 is SEHNR and CDR2 is FQNEAQ in the germline V gene (reference sequence).

This chain connects TRBV5-1 to TRBJ1-2, with 9 positions matching TRBD1. Germline V lookup: CDR1 SGHRS, CDR2 YFSETQ. V lost 4 bases and J lost 6; bases outside the gene matches: 4. This CDR3 has 13 amino acids. CDR3 in amino acids: CASSPGTGNGYTF. The CDR3, as DNA: TGCGCCAGCAGCCCCGGGACAGGGAATGGCTACACCTTC.

The rearrangement uses TRBV18 and TRBJ2-3; 10 bases line up with TRBD1. The CDR3 is made up of 19 amino acids. Germline V gives CDR1 KGHSH, CDR2 LQKENI. J gave up 5 bases and V 0 bases, and 14 bases lay outside the gene matches. The CDR3 DNA reads TGTGCCAGCTCACCACCGATTGTTCGAGACAGGGGGCTAGAAGATACGCAGTATTTT. Its protein is CASSPPIVRDRGLEDTQYF.